This T cell receptor (beta chain) was identified during a study of T cells expressing NK-cell markers. As for the study in general: Repertoire data for TCR beta were derived from sorted T cells (CD3+CD56+NKG2C+, CD3+CD56+NKG2C- and CD3+CD56-NKG2C+). Seropositivity for HCMV was found in most of the eight sequenced donors, with one seronegative.

The germline CDR1 and CDR2 sequences are MNHEY and SMNVEV (reference sequence). This CDR3 has 13 amino acids. UMI-tagged 5'RACE template switching yielded the TCR beta cDNA. TCRdb re-called the 5' RACE reads and gives one entry per CDR3 protein, without DNA. The sample table includes some 410,000 distinct CDR3 sequences. The V call is TRBV27, the J call TRBJ1-1. This sequence originates from a woman aged 18-70 years in good health. Sequencing was performed on blood T cells: a sorted CD56 or NKG2C T cell subset, CD4+ or CD8+ T cells, or bulk PBMC T cells (not recorded which). This CDR3 is CASSQWSGTEAFF.